This T cell receptor beta chain was documented in a study of cytomegalovirus exposure and HLA in healthy donors. To note about this clone: What it binds is unknown.

General study findings and limits: Presence/absence analyses took donor sequencing depth as roughly uniform. In a later analysis, parvovirus B19, influenza, CMV and Epstein-Barr virus appeared linked to several top co-occurrence clusters.

This CDR3 is 17 amino acids long. Trimming cost V 4 bases and J 2 bases; bases outside gene matches: 8. The V gene's germline CDR1 is LNHDA and CDR2 SQIVND (reference sequence). Both 60 Vbeta primers and 13 Jbeta primers went into the PCR. Libraries were prepared by immunoSEQ multiplex PCR; TCRdb keeps only in-frame clonotypes and omits some of them. The sample contains under 200,000 clones, approximately 80% of which appear only once. Material: PBMCs. V gene TRBV19 combines with J gene TRBJ2-2; 9 nucleotides align to TRBD1. The clonotype comes from a woman in her forties in good health and CMV-seropositive. The chain's CDR3 is CASSREGQGRNTGELFF. The DNA for the CDR3 is TGTGCCAGTAGTAGGGAGGGACAGGGAAGAAACACCGGGGAGCTGTTTTTT.